This TCR beta chain stems from a study of blood T cell repertoires in COVID-19. About the study: Researchers got acute and convalescent COVID-19 samples from the United States, Italy and Spain.

Per the authors' pipeline: Reference gene primer amplification gave nucleated cell count estimates. The method was immunoSEQ multiplex PCR; TCRdb's version includes in-frame clones alone and lacks a portion of them. V and J calls and clone size come straight from that table; D and trimming were deduced from the DNA. The sample lists roughly 86,000 clones, roughly 91% seen once, with roughly 2% in the top ten. The source of this sequence is a woman aged 50 to 60 in a cohort sampled during active COVID-19. The source material was peripheral blood.

The CDR3 is CASSPTLLGLNPYEQYF. The CDR3 DNA reads as TGTGCCAGCAGTCCCACTTTACTCGGACTGAACCCCTACGAGCAGTACTTC. This sequence joins TRBV27 and TRBJ2-7; D might be TRBD2 (5 bases). Trimming took off 5 bases at V and 2 bases at J, with 22 bases between the two ends. The CDR3 totals 17 residues. Germline V gene sequence: CDR1 MNHEY, CDR2 SMNVEV (reference sequence).